Listed here are 7 T cell receptor beta chains from one sample, sequenced in a study of identical twins. From the 5' RACE reads, TCRdb called clonotypes with MiXCR, one entry per CDR3 protein. The sample lists 450,000 or so distinct CDR3 sequences; 13% to 15% were seen once. These data were likewise used in another study, on yellow fever vaccine responses in identical twins.

Sequencing was carried out using CD4+ T cells sorted from blood. All receptors come from a woman in her late teens or twenties in good health.

This clonotype was observed many times. This rearrangement joins TRBV5-1 to TRBJ2-7; 7 nucleotides agree with TRBD1. Germline V gives CDR1 SGHRS, CDR2 YFSETQ. This CDR3 is 14 amino acids long. V gave up 3 bases and J gave up 2 bases; unmatched junction bases: 5. The DNA for the CDR3 is TGCGCCAGCAGCTACGGGACAGCTGCCTACGAGCAGTACTTC. Translated, it gives CASSYGTAAYEQYF. The full variable domain, its missing parts supplied by reference TRBV5-1 and TRBJ2-7, is KAGVTQTPRYLIKTRGQQVTLSCSPISGHRSVSWYQQTPGQGLQFLFEYFSETQRNKGNFPGRFSGRQFSNSRSEMNVSTLELGDSALYLCASSYGTAAYEQYFGPGTRLTVT.

A few counts support this clonotype. J is TRBJ2-1 and V is TRBV6-1, with D maybe TRBD2 (7 bases). The germline V gene has CDR1 MNHNS and CDR2 SASEGT. V was cut by 6 bases and J by 6 bases, with 12 bases left in between. This CDR3 contains 13 residues. CDR3 sequence reads: CASRGGQGNEQFF. CDR3 coding DNA: TGTGCCAGCAGGGGGGGGCAGGGCAATGAGCAGTTCTTC.

This clonotype came up many times. The junction differs from germline at one of its ends, possibly a read error. The CDR3 loop reads CASSFGQGNTEAFF. DNA of the CDR3: TGTGCCAGCAGCTTCGGACAGGGAAACACTGAAGCTTTCTTT. The chain recombines TRBV5-1 with TRBJ1-1, with 8 bases fitting TRBD1. The CDR3 is 14 amino acids. CDR1 is SGHRS, CDR2 YFSETQ, per germline.

The rearrangement links TRBV28 to TRBJ2-7, with 9 positions matching TRBD1. CDR1 and CDR2 from the germline V gene are MDHEN and SYDVKM. The CDR3 consists of 19 residues. V dropped 1 base and J dropped 6; count of bases not matched to a gene: 19. The CDR3 DNA reads as TGTGCCAGCAGTTTATTAGTTCTTTCGGGACAGGGTAAAGCTGGCGAGCAGTACTTC. It is translated as CASSLLVLSGQGKAGEQYF.

The V and J genes are TRBV6-5 and TRBJ2-1; D possibly corresponds to TRBD1 (5 bases). The CDR3 length is 17 residues. V gave up 2 bases and J gave up 6 bases, with 20 bases separating them. Germline V CDR1 and CDR2: MNHEY, SVGAGI. As DNA, the CDR3 is TGTGCCAGCAGTTACACCCCGGGCAGGGCGAGGAGCAATGAGCAGTTCTTC. Its translation: CASSYTPGRARSNEQFF.

This chain links TRBV28 with TRBJ2-7; D remains ambiguous. In germline, CDR1 is MDHEN, CDR2 SYDVKM. The CDR3 runs 13 residues. V was pared by 3 bases and J by 4 bases, with 10 bases between. The CDR3 loop is CASSLISPYEQYF. The CDR3 DNA follows: TGTGCCAGCAGTTTGATCAGTCCATACGAGCAGTACTTC.

This chain connects TRBV5-1 to TRBJ1-1; 11 bases align to TRBD1. The germline V gene encodes CDR1 SGHRS and CDR2 YFSETQ. This CDR3 is built from 16 residues. Trimming at V came to 9 bases and at J to 4 bases, leaving 14 bases not matched to a gene. CDR3 protein: CAMSLSVGTGGTEAFF. The CDR3 nucleotides read TGCGCCATGAGCTTGAGTGTCGGGACAGGGGGCACTGAAGCTTTCTTT.